This T cell receptor (beta chain) was sequenced during a study of cytomegalovirus exposure and HLA in healthy donors. Study-wide findings and caveats: Apart from CMV serostatus, no immune exposure information was available. Earlier results showed most TCR beta V segments being productive about 87% or about 30% of the time.

On this clone itself: Its antigen is not known.

Germline V gene data show CDR1 as SGHDN and CDR2 as FVKESK. The CDR3 contains 13 residues. V was trimmed by 0 bases and J by 5 bases, leaving 7 bases between them. The PCR made use of 60 Vbeta and 13 Jbeta primers. Clones were read by immunoSEQ multiplex PCR, and TCRdb kept only the in-frame ones, dropping some. The sample comprises about 120,000 clones, about 80% of which are singletons, and 2% to 2.5% rests with the top ten. This receptor was obtained from a human donor in good health. J is TRBJ1-1 and V is TRBV14, with D possibly TRBD1 on 6 matching bases. The material sequenced was PBMCs. The CDR3 DNA reads TGTGCCAGCAGCCAAGATGGACAGACTGAAGCTTTCTTT. It translates to CASSQDGQTEAFF.